This TCR beta chain stems from a study of CD8 T cells in ankylosing spondylitis. This CDR3 is built from 13 residues. The germline V gene encodes CDR1 MNHNS and CDR2 SASEGT. The V gene lost 2 bases and the J gene lost 10 bases, with 15 bases spanning the gap. Findings and limits, study-wide: Apparently characteristic of ankylosing spondylitis blood was a TCR beta motif (about eight highly homologous variants). A CD8+ phenotype characterized the disease-linked clones, which were relatively rare in peripheral blood. There was reportedly significant enrichment of clones that were disease-linked in matched ankylosing spondylitis synovial fluid.

Remarks on this clonotype: The antigen is undetermined.

Libraries for TCR beta were made by quantitative 5'-RACE with molecular barcodes. TCRdb reprocessed the 5' RACE reads via MiXCR and lists one record per CDR3 protein. The table includes some 840,000 distinct CDR3 sequences, over 9.5% detected once. V is TRBV6-1 and J is TRBJ2-7; TRBD2 might be the D (6 bases). The source material was blood, either unsorted or a sorted T cell fraction (not recorded which). The TCR originated in a male donor with ankylosing spondylitis. The DNA of the CDR3 is TGTGCCAGCAGTGAAAAAGGCGAGGGAGGCCAGTACTTC. Its translation: CASSEKGEGGQYF.